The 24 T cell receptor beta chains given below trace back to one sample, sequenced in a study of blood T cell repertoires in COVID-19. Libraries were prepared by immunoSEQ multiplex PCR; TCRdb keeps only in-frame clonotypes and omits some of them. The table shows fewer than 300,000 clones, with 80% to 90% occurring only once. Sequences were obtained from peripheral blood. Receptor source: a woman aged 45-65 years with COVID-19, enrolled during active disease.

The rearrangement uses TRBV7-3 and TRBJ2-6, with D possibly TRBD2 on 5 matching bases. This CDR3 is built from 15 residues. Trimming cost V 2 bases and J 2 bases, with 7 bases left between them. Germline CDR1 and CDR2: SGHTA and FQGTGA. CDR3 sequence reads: CASSLGLPGANVLTF. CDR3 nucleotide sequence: TGTGCCAGCAGCTTAGGACTGCCTGGGGCCAACGTCCTGACTTTC.

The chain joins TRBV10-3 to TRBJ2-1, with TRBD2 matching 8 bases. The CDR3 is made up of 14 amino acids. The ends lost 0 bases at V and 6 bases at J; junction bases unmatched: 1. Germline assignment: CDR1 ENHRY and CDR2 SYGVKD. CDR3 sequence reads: CAISESTSGNEQFF. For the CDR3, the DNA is TGTGCCATCAGTGAGTCAACTAGCGGCAATGAGCAGTTCTTC.

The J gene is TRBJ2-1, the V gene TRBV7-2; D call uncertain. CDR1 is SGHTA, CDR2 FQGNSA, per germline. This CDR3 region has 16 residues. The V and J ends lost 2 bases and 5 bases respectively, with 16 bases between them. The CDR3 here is CASSLLGLQTHNEQFF. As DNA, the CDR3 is TGTGCCAGCAGCTTACTCGGATTACAGACCCACAATGAGCAGTTCTTC.

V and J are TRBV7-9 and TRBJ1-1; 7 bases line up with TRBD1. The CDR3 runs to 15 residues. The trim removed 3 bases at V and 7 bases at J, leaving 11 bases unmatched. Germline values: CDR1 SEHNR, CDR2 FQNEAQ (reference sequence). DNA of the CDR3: TGTGCCAGCAGCTTCCTACTCGTACAGGGGAATGAAGCTTTCTTT. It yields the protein CASSFLLVQGNEAFF.

The CDR3 loop is CASSLGSLLYNEQFF. In DNA, the CDR3 is TGCGCCAGCAGTCTTGGGAGTTTACTTTACAATGAGCAGTTCTTC. The chain has TRBV10-2 and TRBJ2-1, with D tentatively TRBD2 (5 bases). The CDR3 runs to 15 residues. V dropped 5 bases and J dropped 4 bases, with 15 bases sitting between them. CDR1 is WSHSY, CDR2 SAAADI, per germline.

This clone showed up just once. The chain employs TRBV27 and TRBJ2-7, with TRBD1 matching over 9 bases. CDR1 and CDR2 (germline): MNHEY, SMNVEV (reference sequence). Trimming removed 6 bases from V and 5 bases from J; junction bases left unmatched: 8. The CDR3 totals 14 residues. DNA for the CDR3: TGTGCCAGCAGCCCTGGGACAGGGAAACACGAGCAGTACTTC. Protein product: CASSPGTGKHEQYF.

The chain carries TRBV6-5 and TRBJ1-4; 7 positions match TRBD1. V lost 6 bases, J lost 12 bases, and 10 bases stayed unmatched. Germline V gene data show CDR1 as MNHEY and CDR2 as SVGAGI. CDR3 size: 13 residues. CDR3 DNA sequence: TGTGCCAGCAGGGCTTATACAGGGGAGGAACTGTTTTTT. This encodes CASRAYTGEELFF.

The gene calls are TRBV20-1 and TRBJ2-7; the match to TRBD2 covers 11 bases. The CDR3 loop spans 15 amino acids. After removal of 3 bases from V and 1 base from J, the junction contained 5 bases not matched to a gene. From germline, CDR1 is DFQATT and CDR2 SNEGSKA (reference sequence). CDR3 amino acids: CSASTLAGASYEQYF. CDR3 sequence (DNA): TGCAGTGCTAGTACACTAGCGGGAGCTTCCTACGAGCAGTACTTC.

CDR3 in amino acids: CASSVGGLAGFGTQYF. CDR3 DNA sequence: TGTGCCAGCAGCGTAGGAGGTCTAGCGGGATTTGGGACCCAGTACTTC. This chain links TRBV9 with TRBJ2-5; 9 bases align to TRBD2. This CDR3 has 16 residues. Looked up from germline, CDR1 is SGDLS and CDR2 is YYNGEE. V was clipped by 0 bases and J by 7 bases; unmatched bases: 10. Combining the CDR3 with reference TRBV9 and TRBJ2-5 gives the whole variable domain DSGVTQTPKHLITATGQRVTLRCSPRSGDLSVYWYQQSLDQGLQFLIQYYNGEERAKGNILERFSAQQFPDLHSELNLSSLELGDSALYFCASSVGGLAGFGTQYFGPGTRLLVL.

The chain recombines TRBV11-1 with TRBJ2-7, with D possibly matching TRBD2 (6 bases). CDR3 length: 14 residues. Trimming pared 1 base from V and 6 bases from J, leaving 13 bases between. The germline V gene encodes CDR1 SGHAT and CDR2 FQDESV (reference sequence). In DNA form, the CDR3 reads TGTGCCAGCAGCTTAGGACGCGGGGTACTCGAGCAGTACTTC. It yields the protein CASSLGRGVLEQYF.

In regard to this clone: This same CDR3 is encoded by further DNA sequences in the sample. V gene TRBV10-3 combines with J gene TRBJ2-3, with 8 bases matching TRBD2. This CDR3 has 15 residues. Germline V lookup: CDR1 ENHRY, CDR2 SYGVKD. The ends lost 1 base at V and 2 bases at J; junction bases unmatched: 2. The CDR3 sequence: CAISELAGPTDTQYF. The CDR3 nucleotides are TGTGCCATCAGTGAGTTAGCGGGACCCACAGATACGCAGTATTTT.

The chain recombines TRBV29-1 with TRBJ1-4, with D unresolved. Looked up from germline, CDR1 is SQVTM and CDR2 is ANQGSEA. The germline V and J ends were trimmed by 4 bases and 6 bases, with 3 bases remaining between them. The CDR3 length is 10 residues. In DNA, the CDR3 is TGCAGCGTTGCCGATGAAAAACTGTTTTTT. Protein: CSVADEKLFF. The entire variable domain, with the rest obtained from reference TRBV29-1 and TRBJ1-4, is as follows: SAVISQKPSRDICQRGTSLTIQCQVDSQVTMMFWYRQQPGQSLTLIATANQGSEATYESGFVIDKFPISRPNLTFSTLTVSNMSPEDSSIYLCSVADEKLFFGSGTQLSVL.

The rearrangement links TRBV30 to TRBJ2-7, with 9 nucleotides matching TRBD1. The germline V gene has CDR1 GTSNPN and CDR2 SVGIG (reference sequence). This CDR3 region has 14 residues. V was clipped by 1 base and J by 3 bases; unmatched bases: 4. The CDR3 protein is CAWSEDRGRYEQYF. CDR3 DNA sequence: TGTGCCTGGAGTGAGGACAGGGGCCGCTACGAGCAGTACTTC.

Here the CDR3 reads CASSQPGFDNEQFF. The CDR3 DNA reads as TGTGCCAGCAGCCAACCCGGGTTCGACAATGAGCAGTTCTTC. The chain combines TRBV3-1 (or the pseudogene TRBV3-2) with TRBJ2-1; D gene unclear. This CDR3 has 14 amino acids. The ends were cut back, 2 bases at V and 5 bases at J, with 10 bases in the middle. The V gene's germline CDR1 is LGHDT and CDR2 YNNKEL (reference sequence).

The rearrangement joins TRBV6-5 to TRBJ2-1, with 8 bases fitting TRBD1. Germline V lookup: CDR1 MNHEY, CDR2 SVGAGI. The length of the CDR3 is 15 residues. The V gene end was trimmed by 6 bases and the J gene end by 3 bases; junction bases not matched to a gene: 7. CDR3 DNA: TGTGCCAGCAGGCGCGACAGGGGTTACTACAATGAGCAGTTCTTC. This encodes CASRRDRGYYNEQFF.

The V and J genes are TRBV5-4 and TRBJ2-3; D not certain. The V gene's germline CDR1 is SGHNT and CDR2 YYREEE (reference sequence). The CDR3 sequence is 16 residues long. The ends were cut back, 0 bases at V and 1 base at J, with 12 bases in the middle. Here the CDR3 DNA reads TGTGCCAGCAGCTTGGTCTCAAACCGAGGCACAGATACGCAGTATTTT. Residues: CASSLVSNRGTDTQYF.

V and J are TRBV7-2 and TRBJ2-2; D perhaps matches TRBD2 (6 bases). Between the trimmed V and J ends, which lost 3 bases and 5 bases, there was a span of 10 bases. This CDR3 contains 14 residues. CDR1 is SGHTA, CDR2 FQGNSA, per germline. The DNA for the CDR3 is TGTGCCAGCAGCTTGGAGGGATTAACCGGGGAGCTGTTTTTT. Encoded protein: CASSLEGLTGELFF.

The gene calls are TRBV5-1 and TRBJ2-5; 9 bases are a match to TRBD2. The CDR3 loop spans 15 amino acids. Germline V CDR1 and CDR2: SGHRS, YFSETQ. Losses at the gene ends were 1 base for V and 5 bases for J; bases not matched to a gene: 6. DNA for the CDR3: TGCGCCAGCAGCTTGAGAGCGGGAGGCGGGGAGACCCAGTACTTC. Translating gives CASSLRAGGGETQYF.

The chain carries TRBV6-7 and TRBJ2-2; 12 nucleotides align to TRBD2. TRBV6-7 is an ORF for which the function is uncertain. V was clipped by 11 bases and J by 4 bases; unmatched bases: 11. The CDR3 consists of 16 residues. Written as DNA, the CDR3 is TGTGCCCCCCTAGCGGGAGGGCCTTCGGGCACCGGGGAGCTGTTTTTT. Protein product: CAPLAGGPSGTGELFF.

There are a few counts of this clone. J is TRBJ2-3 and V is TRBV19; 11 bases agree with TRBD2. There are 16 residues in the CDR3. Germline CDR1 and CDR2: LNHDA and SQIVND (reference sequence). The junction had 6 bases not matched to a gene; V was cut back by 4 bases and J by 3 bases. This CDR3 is CASSRTSGRGTDTQYF. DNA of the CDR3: TGTGCCAGTAGTAGAACTAGCGGGAGAGGGACAGATACGCAGTATTTT. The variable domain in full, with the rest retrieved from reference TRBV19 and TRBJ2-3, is DGGITQSPKYLFRKEGQNVTLSCEQNLNHDAMYWYRQDPGQGLRLIYYSQIVNDFQKGDIAEGYSVSREKKESFPLTVTSAQKNPTAFYLCASSRTSGRGTDTQYFGPGTRLTVL.

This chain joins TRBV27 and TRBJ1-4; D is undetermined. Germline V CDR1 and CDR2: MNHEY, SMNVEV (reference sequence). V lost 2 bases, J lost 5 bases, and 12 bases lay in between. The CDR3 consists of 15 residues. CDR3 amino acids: CASSLAPAGNEKLFF. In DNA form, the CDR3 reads TGTGCCAGCAGTTTAGCCCCGGCGGGGAATGAAAAACTGTTTTTT.

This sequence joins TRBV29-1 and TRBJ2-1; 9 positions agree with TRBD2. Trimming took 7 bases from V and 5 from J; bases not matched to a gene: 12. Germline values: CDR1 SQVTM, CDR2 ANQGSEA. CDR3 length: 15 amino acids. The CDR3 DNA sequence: TGCAGCGGCCAATCCCAGGGACTAGCCCACAATGAGCAGTTCTTC. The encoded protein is CSGQSQGLAHNEQFF.

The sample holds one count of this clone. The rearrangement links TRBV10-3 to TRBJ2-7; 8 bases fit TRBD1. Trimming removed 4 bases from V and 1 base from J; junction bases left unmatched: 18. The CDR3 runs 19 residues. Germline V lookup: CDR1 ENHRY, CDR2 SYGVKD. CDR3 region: CAISGAPGQGLSLSYEQYF. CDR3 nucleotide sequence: TGTGCCATCAGTGGAGCTCCCGGACAGGGCCTCTCATTATCCTACGAGCAGTACTTC.

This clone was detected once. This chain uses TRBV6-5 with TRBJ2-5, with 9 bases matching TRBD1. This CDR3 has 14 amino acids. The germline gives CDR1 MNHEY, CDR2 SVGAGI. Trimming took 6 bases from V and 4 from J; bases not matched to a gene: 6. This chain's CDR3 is CASRPGTGTETQYF. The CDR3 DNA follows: TGTGCCAGCAGACCCGGGACAGGGACAGAGACCCAGTACTTC.